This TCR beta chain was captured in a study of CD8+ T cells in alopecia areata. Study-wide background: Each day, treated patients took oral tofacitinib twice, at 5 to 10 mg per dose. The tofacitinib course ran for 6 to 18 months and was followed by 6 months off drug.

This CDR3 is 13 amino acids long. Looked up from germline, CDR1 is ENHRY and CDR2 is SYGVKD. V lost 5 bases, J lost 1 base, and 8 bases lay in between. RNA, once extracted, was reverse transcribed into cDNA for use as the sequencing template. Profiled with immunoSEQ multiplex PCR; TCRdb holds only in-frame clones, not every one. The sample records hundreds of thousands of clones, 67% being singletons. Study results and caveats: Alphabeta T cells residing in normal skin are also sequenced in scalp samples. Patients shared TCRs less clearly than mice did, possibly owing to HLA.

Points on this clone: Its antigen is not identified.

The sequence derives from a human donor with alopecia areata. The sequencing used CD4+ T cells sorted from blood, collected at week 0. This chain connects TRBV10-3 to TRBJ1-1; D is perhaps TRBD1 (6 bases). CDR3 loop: CAISRQENTEAFF. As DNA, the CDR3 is TGTGCCATCAGTAGACAGGAGAACACTGAAGCTTTCTTT.